Below, 29 T cell receptor beta chains from the same sample are listed, as sequenced in a study of blood T cell repertoires in COVID-19 (dated by TCRdb to 2020 to 2022). Library generation was performed with the immunoSEQ multiplex PCR assay. Here the immuneACCESS table is served through TCRdb, limited to in-frame sequences with V and J called. Missing clones are a known gap in these copies; in checked studies unresolved V genes cover under half, and the rest lacks a known reason. The sample table contains 200,000 to 300,000 clones; only one count was recorded for around 83% of them. In total, the top ten clones hold about 2% of the sample. Sequencing was performed on peripheral blood. The receptors originated from a man aged 25-45 years who had recovered from COVID-19.

This clone was seen a few times. This CDR3 is CAIRGENTEAFF. As DNA, the CDR3 is TGTGCCATCAGAGGGGAGAACACTGAAGCTTTCTTT. The genes are TRBV10-3 and TRBJ1-1; a possible D gene is TRBD1 (5 bases). V was shortened by 6 bases and J by 1 base, with 6 bases between the two germline ends. This CDR3 comprises 12 residues. Germline CDR1 reads ENHRY; CDR2 reads SYGVKD.

The chain is built from TRBV20-1 and TRBJ2-5; D is ambiguous. The V gene's germline CDR1 is DFQATT and CDR2 SNEGSKA (reference sequence). The CDR3 covers 12 residues. Between the trimmed V and J ends, which lost 3 bases and 4 bases, there was a span of 9 bases. CDR3 amino acids: CSASIRSETQYF. Here the CDR3 DNA reads TGCAGTGCTAGTATCAGGTCAGAGACCCAGTACTTC.

This clone was observed once. In DNA, the CDR3 is TGTGCCAGCAGCCCCGGGGGAACCAGAGAGACCCAGTACTTC. Protein: CASSPGGTRETQYF. The chain employs TRBV7-9 and TRBJ2-5; maybe TRBD2 (6 bases). The CDR3 spans 14 residues. Deletions cut 5 bases from V and 4 bases from J, with 14 bases between. Germline V gene data show CDR1 as SEHNR and CDR2 as FQNEAQ (reference sequence).

V usage is TRBV7-6 and J usage is TRBJ2-3; 8 bases map to TRBD1. Looked up from germline, CDR1 is SGHVS and CDR2 is FNYEAQ. CDR3 length: 15 residues. Unmatched junction bases numbered 4, after V lost 2 bases and J lost 3 bases. CDR3 in amino acids: CASSLNGQGTDTQYF. The CDR3 nucleotides are TGTGCCAGCAGCTTAAACGGACAGGGAACAGATACGCAGTATTTT.

V is TRBV7-9 and J is TRBJ1-3; no clear D gene. Germline V gene sequence: CDR1 SEHNR, CDR2 FQNEAQ (reference sequence). The V end was cut by 5 bases, the J end by 0 bases, with 11 bases between. The CDR3 consists of 15 residues. CDR3 nucleotides: TGTGCCAGCAGCACCGACTTTAGCTCTGGAAACACCATATATTTT. As protein: CASSTDFSSGNTIYF.

The chain couples TRBV5-1 to TRBJ2-1; TRBD2 is a possible D gene (7 bases). V dropped 4 bases and J dropped 5 bases, with 22 bases sitting between them. From germline, CDR1 is SGHRS and CDR2 YFSETQ. This CDR3 has 17 amino acids. The CDR3 here is CASSLRTVGTIDNEQFF. Written as DNA, the CDR3 is TGCGCCAGCAGCCTGAGGACAGTTGGGACTATTGACAATGAGCAGTTCTTC.

This chain connects TRBV11-2 to TRBJ1-2; a possible D gene is TRBD1 (6 bases). Trimming removed 5 bases at V and 7 bases at J, with 20 bases between. The V gene's germline CDR1 is SGHAT and CDR2 FQNNGV. The CDR3 has 15 residues. CDR3 nucleotides: TGTGCCAGCAGCGCTAACAGGGCTCTAAGTCGTGGCTACACCTTC. It translates to CASSANRALSRGYTF.

The J gene is TRBJ1-6, the V gene TRBV28; D is possibly TRBD1 (6 bases). This CDR3 has 15 residues. V dropped 2 bases and J dropped 10 bases, with 15 bases sitting between them. Germline-derived CDR1 and CDR2 are MDHEN and SYDVKM. The CDR3 DNA follows: TGTGCCAGCAGTTTAGGCCCGGACAGTCGGTCACCCCTCCACTTT. This translates into CASSLGPDSRSPLHF.

The chain links TRBV5-1 to TRBJ1-1; D might be TRBD1 (6 bases). The CDR3 runs to 14 residues. The germline V and J ends were trimmed by 0 bases and 2 bases, with 8 bases remaining between them. Germline CDR1 and CDR2: SGHRS and YFSETQ. CDR3 in DNA: TGCGCCAGCAGCTTGGGACAGGCAAACACTGAAGCTTTCTTT. Translating it yields CASSLGQANTEAFF. Combining the CDR3 with reference TRBV5-1 and TRBJ1-1 gives the whole variable domain KAGVTQTPRYLIKTRGQQVTLSCSPISGHRSVSWYQQTPGQGLQFLFEYFSETQRNKGNFPGRFSGRQFSNSRSEMNVSTLELGDSALYLCASSLGQANTEAFFGQGTRLTVV.

The V and J genes are TRBV12-3 or TRBV12-4 and TRBJ1-2; a possible D gene is TRBD1 (5 bases). The V end lost 5 bases, the J end lost 5 bases, and 12 bases lay between the germline ends. The CDR3 loop spans 13 amino acids. The CDR3 protein is CASSPQGLYGYTF. CDR3 nucleotides: TGTGCCAGCAGTCCGCAGGGATTATATGGCTACACCTTC.

This chain links TRBV19 with TRBJ1-2; 7 positions match TRBD1. Germline CDR1 and CDR2: LNHDA and SQIVND (reference sequence). The CDR3 length is 13 residues. Trimming cost V 7 bases and J 1 base; bases outside gene matches: 3. The CDR3 spells CASTWDSNYGYTF. In DNA form, the CDR3 reads TGTGCCAGTACCTGGGACAGTAACTATGGCTACACCTTC.

Only one count was recorded for this clone. The V gene is TRBV18, the J gene TRBJ1-3; 9 nucleotides align to TRBD1. V lost 8 bases, J lost 2 bases, and 1 base stayed unmatched. The CDR3 totals 13 residues. CDR1 is KGHSH, CDR2 LQKENI, per germline. CDR3 amino acids: CASGTGTGNTIYF. The CDR3 coding sequence is TGTGCCAGCGGGACAGGGACTGGAAACACCATATATTTT.

The rearrangement joins TRBV6-6 to TRBJ1-6; no reliable D call. V was clipped by 2 bases and J by 5 bases, with 10 bases between them. CDR1 is MNHNY and CDR2 is SVGAGI in the germline V gene (reference sequence). The CDR3 runs 15 residues. The CDR3 nucleotides are TGTGCCAGCAGTTACCCAGACATAGATAATTCACCCCTCCACTTT. This translates into CASSYPDIDNSPLHF.

As DNA, the CDR3 is TGTGCCAGCAGCCCCCCGGGGCGGGAGCAAGAGACCCAGTACTTC. Protein sequence: CASSPPGREQETQYF. The J gene is TRBJ2-5, the V gene TRBV3-1 (or the pseudogene TRBV3-2), with 7 bases identical to TRBD2. Trimming took 4 bases from V and 2 from J; bases not matched to a gene: 7. The CDR3 is 15 amino acids. Looked up from germline, CDR1 is LGHDT and CDR2 is YNNKEL (reference sequence).

The J gene is TRBJ2-3, the V gene TRBV12-3 or TRBV12-4; maybe TRBD1 (5 bases). V gave up 7 bases and J gave up 5 bases, with 10 bases separating them. The CDR3 contains 12 residues. The CDR3 nucleotides are TGTGCCAGCAAAAGGGGTTTAGATACGCAGTATTTT. It codes for CASKRGLDTQYF.

J is TRBJ1-1 and V is TRBV28; no firm D call. The V gene's germline CDR1 is MDHEN and CDR2 SYDVKM. The germline V and J ends were trimmed by 2 bases and 11 bases, with 12 bases remaining between them. There are 12 residues in the CDR3. CDR3 sequence: CASSLGSLKAFF. The DNA of the CDR3 is TGTGCCAGCAGTTTAGGGAGTCTGAAGGCTTTCTTT.

The chain joins TRBV11-3 to TRBJ2-2, with D possibly TRBD2 on 6 matching bases. Trimming removed 0 bases at V and 0 bases at J, with 14 bases between. Germline assignment: CDR1 SGHNT and CDR2 YENEEA. The CDR3 is made up of 18 amino acids. CDR3 region: CASSLDSGGAANTGELFF. The CDR3 DNA sequence: TGTGCCAGCAGCTTAGATTCAGGCGGGGCTGCGAACACCGGGGAGCTGTTTTTT.

V gene TRBV7-2 combines with J gene TRBJ2-7, with D tentatively TRBD1 (5 bases). From germline, CDR1 is SGHTA and CDR2 FQGNSA. CDR3 length equals 13 residues. V dropped 3 bases and J dropped 2 bases, with 8 bases sitting between them. Here the CDR3 reads CASSLGHTYEQYV. As DNA, the CDR3 is TGTGCCAGCAGCTTGGGGCATACCTACGAGCAGTACGTC.

This chain uses TRBV6-4 with TRBJ2-6; 15 nucleotides match TRBD2. Germline CDR1 and CDR2: MRHNA and SNTAGT. There are 19 residues in the CDR3. The junction had 6 bases not matched to a gene; V was cut back by 2 bases and J by 4 bases. CDR3 amino acids: CASSDEGTSGGTGANVLTF. The CDR3 DNA follows: TGTGCCAGCAGTGACGAAGGGACTAGCGGGGGGACAGGGGCCAACGTCCTGACTTTC.

The V gene is TRBV28, the J gene TRBJ2-5; no reliable D call. Germline V gene sequence: CDR1 MDHEN, CDR2 SYDVKM. Trimming took off 5 bases at V and 4 bases at J, with 5 bases between the two ends. CDR3 size: 11 residues. The CDR3 sequence: CASSVLETQYF. The CDR3 DNA reads TGTGCCAGCAGTGTACTAGAGACCCAGTACTTC.

The chain is built from TRBV6-5 and TRBJ1-2, with TRBD1 matching 8 bases. Unmatched junction bases numbered 8, after V lost 4 bases and J lost 4 bases. The CDR3 has 15 amino acids. CDR1 is MNHEY, CDR2 SVGAGI, per germline. DNA of the CDR3: TGTGCCAGCAGTTCGGGACAGGACCGAGGCTATGGCTACACCTTC. Amino acid sequence: CASSSGQDRGYGYTF.

The gene calls are TRBV10-3 and TRBJ1-1; D may be TRBD1 (6 bases). The CDR3 has 15 residues. V lost 5 bases, J lost 1 base, and 14 bases lay in between. Germline V gene data show CDR1 as ENHRY and CDR2 as SYGVKD. CDR3 region: CAISFGDITNTEAFF. The DNA of the CDR3 is TGTGCCATCAGTTTTGGGGACATAACGAACACTGAAGCTTTCTTT.

The chain uses TRBV29-1 and TRBJ2-2; TRBD1 is a possible D gene (6 bases). Looked up from germline, CDR1 is SQVTM and CDR2 is ANQGSEA. V lost 7 bases to trimming and J lost 4 bases, with 10 bases between them. The CDR3 length is 12 residues. The CDR3 DNA reads as TGCAGCGGCAACAGGGCCACCGGGGAGCTGTTTTTT. Amino acid sequence: CSGNRATGELFF.

The chain employs TRBV4-1 and TRBJ2-1, with TRBD2 matching over 7 bases. J lost 6 bases, V lost 2 bases, and 10 bases had no gene match. CDR1 and CDR2 (germline): MGHRA, YSYEKL. This CDR3 comprises 16 residues. CDR3 loop: CASSQFVSGGGNEQFF. The DNA of the CDR3 is TGCGCCAGCAGCCAATTCGTATCGGGGGGAGGCAATGAGCAGTTCTTC.

V gene TRBV5-4 combines with J gene TRBJ2-5; 8 positions match TRBD2. Per the germline V gene, CDR1 is SGHNT and CDR2 is YYREEE (reference sequence). The length of the CDR3 is 16 residues. Unmatched junction bases numbered 19, after V lost 8 bases and J lost 7 bases. The CDR3 loop is CASWSGTRTSGGTQYF. The CDR3 region has the DNA TGTGCCAGTTGGTCCGGGACTAGGACGTCCGGGGGGACCCAGTACTTC. The full variable domain, in which reference TRBV5-4 and TRBJ2-5 provide the parts outside the CDR3, is ETGVTQSPTHLIKTRGQQVTLRCSSQSGHNTVSWYQQALGQGPQFIFQYYREEENGRGNFPPRFSGLQFPNYSSELNVNALELDDSALYLCASWSGTRTSGGTQYFGPGTRLLVL.

The J gene is TRBJ2-1, the V gene TRBV6-6, with 10 bases identical to TRBD2. V dropped 5 bases and J dropped 0; count of bases not matched to a gene: 16. Germline lookup yields CDR1 MNHNY and CDR2 SVGAGI (reference sequence). CDR3 length: 20 amino acids. CDR3 protein: CASSPRVLAGGLSSYNEQFF. For the CDR3, the DNA is TGTGCCAGCAGTCCCCGGGTTTTAGCGGGGGGCCTAAGCTCCTACAATGAGCAGTTCTTC.

This chain joins TRBV3-1 (or the pseudogene TRBV3-2) and TRBJ1-5; D possibly corresponds to TRBD1 (6 bases). Trimming cost V 4 bases and J 7 bases, with 11 bases left between them. Germline CDR1 reads LGHDT; CDR2 reads YNNKEL (reference sequence). This CDR3 spans 13 amino acids. CDR3 protein: CASSPQGGQPQHF. The CDR3 region has the DNA TGTGCCAGCAGCCCACAGGGAGGGCAGCCCCAGCATTTT.

V and J are TRBV19 and TRBJ2-1, with D maybe TRBD1 (5 bases). Trimming cost V 3 bases and J 0 bases, with 21 bases left between them. Germline V CDR1 and CDR2: LNHDA, SQIVND (reference sequence). The CDR3 spans 19 residues. In DNA form, the CDR3 reads TGTGCCAGTAGTATGTCCAGGGCCAATGTCCCAAGCTCCTACAATGAGCAGTTCTTC. It yields the protein CASSMSRANVPSSYNEQFF. Filled out from reference TRBV19 and TRBJ2-1, the complete variable domain reads DGGITQSPKYLFRKEGQNVTLSCEQNLNHDAMYWYRQDPGQGLRLIYYSQIVNDFQKGDIAEGYSVSREKKESFPLTVTSAQKNPTAFYLCASSMSRANVPSSYNEQFFGPGTRLTVL.

The chain employs TRBV19 and TRBJ1-5, with D uncertain. Trimming removed 1 base from V and 1 base from J, with 5 bases in between. Germline V lookup: CDR1 LNHDA, CDR2 SQIVND (reference sequence). The CDR3 contains 14 residues. As DNA, the CDR3 is TGTGCCAGTAGTATAGGAGGCAGCAATCAGCCCCAGCATTTT. Its translation is CASSIGGSNQPQHF.